The clone carrying this T cell receptor beta chain was found a few times. CDR1 SNHLY and CDR2 FYNNEI come from the germline V gene. The CDR3 is 11 residues long. V lost 5 bases to trimming and J lost 14 bases, with 15 bases between them. From 5'RACE with constant-segment primers came TCR alpha and TCR beta cDNA libraries that carried sample barcodes and UMIs. One entry per CDR3 protein, called by TCRdb with MiXCR from the 5' RACE reads. Here the sample spans 260,000 or so distinct CDR3 sequences, over 15% being singletons. This sample is drawn from a study of T-cell memory formation after mild COVID-19.

The clonotype comes from a young man who had mild COVID-19 (a few samples of this study predate the infection). Cell type and time point are not known. Sequencing was performed on PBMCs or a T cell subset sorted from them (not recorded which). The gene calls are TRBV2 and TRBJ2-5; a weak D match, TRBD1 (6 bases). The CDR3 reads CASSLQGSHYF. Here the CDR3 DNA reads TGTGCCAGCAGTTTACAGGGAAGCCATTACTTC.